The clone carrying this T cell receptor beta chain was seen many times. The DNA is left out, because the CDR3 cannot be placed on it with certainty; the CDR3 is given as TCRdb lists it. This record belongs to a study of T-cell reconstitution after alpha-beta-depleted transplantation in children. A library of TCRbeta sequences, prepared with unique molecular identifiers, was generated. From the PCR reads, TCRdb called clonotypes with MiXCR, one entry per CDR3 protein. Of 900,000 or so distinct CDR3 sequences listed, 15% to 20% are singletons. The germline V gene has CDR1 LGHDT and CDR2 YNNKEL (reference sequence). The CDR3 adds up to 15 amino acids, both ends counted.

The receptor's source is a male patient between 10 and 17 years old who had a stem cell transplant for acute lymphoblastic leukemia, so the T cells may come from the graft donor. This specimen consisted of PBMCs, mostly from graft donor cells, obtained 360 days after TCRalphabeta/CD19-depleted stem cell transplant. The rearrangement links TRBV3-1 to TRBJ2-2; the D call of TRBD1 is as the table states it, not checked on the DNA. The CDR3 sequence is CASSTSGPNTGELFF.